One sample yielded the 4 T cell receptor beta chains listed below, sequenced in a study of blood T cell repertoires in COVID-19. Only in-frame clones appear in the TCRdb table, and some are missing; sequencing was by immunoSEQ multiplex PCR. The repertoire holds 200,000 or so clones, with roughly 85% as singletons. The sequenced sample was peripheral blood. These receptor sequences come from a man in his fifties or sixties who had recovered from COVID-19.

This clone was observed a handful of times. The genes are TRBV30 and TRBJ2-7, with D maybe TRBD2 (5 bases). Trimming removed 6 bases at V and 1 base at J, with 16 bases between. CDR1 GTSNPN and CDR2 SVGIG come from the germline V gene (reference sequence). This CDR3 is 14 amino acids long. The CDR3 sequence is CACRGWRRSYEQYF. CDR3 coding DNA: TGTGCCTGCCGCGGGTGGAGGCGGTCCTACGAGCAGTACTTC.

The rearrangement uses TRBV5-1 and TRBJ1-6; 7 bases agree with TRBD1. Germline CDR1 SGHRS, CDR2 YFSETQ. The junction had 7 bases not matched to a gene; V was cut back by 3 bases and J by 7 bases. The length of the CDR3 is 15 residues. The CDR3 nucleotides are TGCGCCAGCAGCTCCAGCACAGGGGTGAATTCACCCCTCCACTTT. It codes for CASSSSTGVNSPLHF.

The chain recombines TRBV12-3 or TRBV12-4 with TRBJ2-7; D unclear. Trimming removed 4 bases at V and 0 bases at J, with 4 bases between. The CDR3 loop spans 12 amino acids. The CDR3 DNA reads as TGTGCCAGCAGTTCCGTCTCCTACGAGCAGTACTTC. Translating it yields CASSSVSYEQYF.

This sequence joins TRBV6-5 and TRBJ2-2; 10 bases line up with TRBD1. The ends lost 8 bases at V and 5 bases at J; junction bases unmatched: 8. The germline gives CDR1 MNHEY, CDR2 SVGAGI. CDR3 length: 15 residues. CDR3 in amino acids: CASYDRGQITGELFF. In DNA form, the CDR3 reads TGTGCCAGCTACGACAGGGGGCAAATAACCGGGGAGCTGTTTTTT.